This T cell receptor (beta chain) was captured by sequencing in a study of tumor-infiltrating lymphocytes in localized non-small cell lung cancer. Study at large: The cohort mixed smokers and never-smokers, several histologies, and some post-neoadjuvant-chemotherapy samples. Tumor tissue and non-adjacent uninvolved lung came from each patient. General study points: No link was found between tumor T-cell fraction and recurrence-free survival. T-cell fraction did not differ between immunotypes IM1 and IM2.

Data came from immunoSEQ multiplex PCR; TCRdb stores just in-frame clones and leaves some out. The sample holds about 6,900 clones, roughly 70% seen once. About this clone itself: Its matching antigen is unknown.

V dropped 3 bases and J dropped 2; count of bases not matched to a gene: 9. This CDR3 spans 16 amino acids. The germline V gene has CDR1 SGHNT and CDR2 YYREEE (reference sequence). The V call is TRBV5-4, the J call TRBJ1-2; 8 bases agree with TRBD1. The material sequenced was lung tumor tissue. This clonotype was sampled from a human donor with non-small cell lung cancer. CDR3 sequence reads: CASSSGQGLQNYGYTF. The CDR3 region has the DNA TGTGCCAGCAGCTCCGGACAGGGCCTACAAAACTATGGCTACACCTTC.